One and the same sample provided the 3 T cell receptor beta chains below, sequenced in a study of blood T cells in healthy people across ages. A second PCR of 7 to 11 cycles used a sample-barcoded 5' primer and a J-beta primer mix. Via MiXCR, TCRdb re-called the 5' RACE reads, giving one row per CDR3 protein. The data contain almost 1 million distinct CDR3 sequences, roughly half of them singletons. Source material: blood. All receptors derive from a woman aged 55-70 years in good health.

The chain combines TRBV5-6 with TRBJ2-7; D is uncertain. CDR1 SGHDT and CDR2 YYEEEE come from the germline V gene. V was trimmed by 0 bases and J by 2 bases, leaving 9 bases between them. CDR3 length: 14 amino acids. The CDR3 here is CASSLERLTYEQYF. In DNA form, the CDR3 reads TGTGCCAGCAGCTTGGAGAGGTTAACCTACGAGCAGTACTTC. Full variable domain (outside the CDR3, taken from reference TRBV5-6 and TRBJ2-7): DAGVTQSPTHLIKTRGQQVTLRCSPKSGHDTVSWYQQALGQGPQFIFQYYEEEERQRGNFPDRFSGHQFPNYSSELNVNALLLGDSALYLCASSLERLTYEQYFGPGTRLTVT.

This sequence joins TRBV5-1 and TRBJ2-1; D is undetermined. The J call is uncertain, as TRBJ2-7 better fits the DNA end. In germline, CDR1 is SGHRS, CDR2 YFSETQ. This CDR3 is built from 16 residues. In DNA, the CDR3 is TGCGCCAGCAGCTTGGGAGGAATAAGCTCCTACAATGAGCAGTACTTC. Protein: CASSLGGISSYNEQYF.

This clonotype was counted a single time. The V and J genes are TRBV10-3 and TRBJ2-7; D possibly corresponds to TRBD2 (5 bases). Trimming shortened V by 7 bases and J by 5 bases, and 15 bases separated the two germline ends. The germline V gene encodes CDR1 ENHRY and CDR2 SYGVKD. This CDR3 is built from 13 residues. DNA for the CDR3: TGTGCCATCATGCGGGCAATTGGGAACGAGCAGTACTTC. It codes for CAIMRAIGNEQYF.